One sample yielded the 17 T cell receptor beta chains listed below, sequenced in a study of radiotherapy plus CTLA-4 blockade in lung cancer. TCRdb keeps only in-frame clones here, not all; method: immunoSEQ multiplex PCR. Altogether some 98,000 clones are present, roughly four fifths being singletons, with the ten largest covering about 3.5%. Here the sequenced sample was peripheral blood, taken from a patient treated with radiotherapy plus ipilimumab. These receptors came from a human donor with non-small cell lung cancer who had a partial response to radiotherapy plus ipilimumab.

The chain combines TRBV5-1 with TRBJ1-1; the D gene is possibly TRBD1 (6 bases). The V end was cut by 7 bases, the J end by 1 base, with 11 bases between. The CDR3 contains 13 residues. Germline assignment: CDR1 SGHRS and CDR2 YFSETQ. The chain's CDR3 is CASRDIGNTEAFF. The CDR3 DNA is TGCGCCAGCCGGGACATAGGGAACACTGAAGCTTTCTTT.

This clone was seen just once. The chain links TRBV18 to TRBJ1-1; 8 nucleotides match TRBD1. Germline V lookup: CDR1 KGHSH, CDR2 LQKENI. Trimming removed 3 bases from V and 3 bases from J; junction bases left unmatched: 21. This CDR3 has 20 amino acids. The CDR3 spells CASSPLISDRDSPMDTEAFF. DNA for the CDR3: TGTGCCAGCTCACCCTTAATCTCGGACAGGGACTCCCCCATGGACACTGAAGCTTTCTTT.

The rearrangement links TRBV13 to TRBJ2-7, with TRBD1 matching over 8 bases. Germline CDR1 reads PRHDT; CDR2 reads FYEKMQ (reference sequence). This CDR3 contains 16 residues. The V gene end was trimmed by 3 bases and the J gene end by 0 bases; junction bases not matched to a gene: 7. CDR3 nucleotide sequence: TGTGCCAGCAGCTTGGGGGACAGGAGAAGCTCCTACGAGCAGTACTTC. It specifies CASSLGDRRSSYEQYF.

This clone showed up just a few times. The chain employs TRBV19 and TRBJ2-1; TRBD1 agrees at 10 bases. The germline gives CDR1 LNHDA, CDR2 SQIVND (reference sequence). Trimming cost V 8 bases and J 8 bases; bases outside gene matches: 9. CDR3 length equals 14 residues. The CDR3 reads CASGRDRGFDEQFF. The CDR3 region has the DNA TGTGCCAGTGGCCGGGACAGGGGTTTCGATGAGCAGTTCTTC.

CDR3 loop: CASSYGGTEAFF. DNA for the CDR3: TGTGCCAGCAGTTATGGGGGGACTGAAGCTTTCTTT. The chain uses TRBV28 and TRBJ1-1; maybe TRBD1 (5 bases). V shed 4 bases and J shed 5 bases, with 8 bases lying between them. Germline values: CDR1 MDHEN, CDR2 SYDVKM. The CDR3 is 12 amino acids.

The chain has TRBV7-2 and TRBJ2-7; perhaps TRBD2 as D (6 bases). The CDR3 contains 14 residues. CDR1 is SGHTA and CDR2 is FQGNSA in the germline V gene. The germline V and J ends were trimmed by 1 base and 7 bases, with 14 bases remaining between them. The CDR3 DNA reads TGTGCCAGCAGCTTAGGCGGGATGAAACGGGAGCAGTACTTC. Amino acids: CASSLGGMKREQYF.

This sequence joins TRBV19 and TRBJ1-6; no definite D call. The CDR3 is 14 amino acids. The germline gives CDR1 LNHDA, CDR2 SQIVND (reference sequence). Trimming took 6 bases from V and 7 from J, leaving 13 bases between them. Here the CDR3 DNA reads TGTGCCAGTAGCCTACGGCAGGCGAATTCACCCCTCCACTTT. Protein: CASSLRQANSPLHF.

V usage is TRBV2 and J usage is TRBJ2-3; 7 bases are shared with TRBD2. Trimming removed 2 bases from V and 0 bases from J; junction bases left unmatched: 8. The CDR3 spans 17 residues. The germline V gene has CDR1 SNHLY and CDR2 FYNNEI. The CDR3 reads CASSEFPTSLSTDTQYF. Written as DNA, the CDR3 is TGTGCCAGCAGTGAATTCCCGACTAGCCTTAGCACAGATACGCAGTATTTT.

A few counts support this clone. The J gene is TRBJ1-1, the V gene TRBV29-1; D not certain. V shed 3 bases and J shed 7 bases, with 6 bases lying between them. There are 10 residues in the CDR3. The germline V gene encodes CDR1 SQVTM and CDR2 ANQGSEA. The CDR3 DNA reads as TGCAGCGTTGATGAGGGTGAAGCTTTCTTT. This codes for CSVDEGEAFF.

This chain joins TRBV27 and TRBJ1-1, with 9 bases that match TRBD1. The CDR3 length is 16 residues. Trimming took 6 bases from V and 1 from J; bases not matched to a gene: 9. Germline CDR1 and CDR2: MNHEY and SMNVEV (reference sequence). The CDR3 DNA is TGTGCCAGCAGGGATTACAGGACAGGGGAGAACACTGAAGCTTTCTTT. Encoded protein: CASRDYRTGENTEAFF.

The chain links TRBV7-9 to TRBJ2-1; D gene ambiguous. This CDR3 has 12 amino acids. V lost 6 bases and J lost 2, with 5 bases in between. CDR1 and CDR2 (germline): SEHNR, FQNEAQ (reference sequence). CDR3 DNA sequence: TGTGCCAGCAGTACAGCCTACAATGAGCAGTTCTTC. The encoded protein is CASSTAYNEQFF.

This chain uses TRBV5-1 with TRBJ2-1; TRBD2 might be the D (6 bases). Germline CDR1 reads SGHRS; CDR2 reads YFSETQ. The CDR3 is 14 residues long. V was pared by 6 bases and J by 4 bases, with 14 bases between. CDR3 nucleotide sequence: TGCGCCAGCACACCGGGACTCTCATACAATGAGCAGTTCTTC. Its protein is CASTPGLSYNEQFF.

The J gene is TRBJ2-7, the V gene TRBV28, with 10 bases matching TRBD1. V shed 7 bases and J 3 bases; nucleotides not matched to a gene: 6. Per germline, CDR1 MDHEN and CDR2 SYDVKM. This CDR3 has 14 amino acids. DNA for the CDR3: TGTGCCAGCACCGAAGGACAGGGGGGCTACGAGCAGTACTTC. Encoded protein: CASTEGQGGYEQYF.

V gene TRBV5-1 combines with J gene TRBJ2-1; TRBD1 might be the D (5 bases). Between the trimmed V and J ends, which lost 4 bases and 8 bases, there was a span of 7 bases. Germline assignment: CDR1 SGHRS and CDR2 YFSETQ. This CDR3 has 11 residues. In DNA, the CDR3 is TGCGCCAGCAGCCTCAGGGATGAGCAGTTCTTC. This gives the protein CASSLRDEQFF. The full variable domain, rest sourced from reference TRBV5-1 and TRBJ2-1, is KAGVTQTPRYLIKTRGQQVTLSCSPISGHRSVSWYQQTPGQGLQFLFEYFSETQRNKGNFPGRFSGRQFSNSRSEMNVSTLELGDSALYLCASSLRDEQFFGPGTRLTVL.

The rearrangement links TRBV5-1 to TRBJ2-7; D is perhaps TRBD2 (6 bases). The V and J ends lost 4 bases and 6 bases respectively, with 11 bases between them. Germline V CDR1 and CDR2: SGHRS, YFSETQ. The CDR3 sequence is 12 residues long. The CDR3 coding sequence is TGCGCCAGCAGCCCCTCTAGCGTCGAGCAGTACTTC. Translation gives CASSPSSVEQYF.

This clone has more than one count but fewer than ten. The genes are TRBV5-5 and TRBJ2-3; TRBD1 aligns across 12 bases. From germline, CDR1 is SGHKS and CDR2 YYEKEE (reference sequence). This CDR3 comprises 17 residues. V lost 1 base and J lost 2; bases outside the gene matches: 5. The CDR3: CASSLHPGQGATDTQYF. In DNA, the CDR3 is TGTGCCAGCAGCTTGCACCCGGGACAGGGGGCCACAGATACGCAGTATTTT. The full variable domain, in which reference TRBV5-5 and TRBJ2-3 provide the parts outside the CDR3, is DAGVTQSPTHLIKTRGQQVTLRCSPISGHKSVSWYQQVLGQGPQFIFQYYEKEERGRGNFPDRFSARQFPNYSSELNVNALLLGDSALYLCASSLHPGQGATDTQYFGPGTRLTVL.

CDR3 sequence (DNA): TGTGCCAGCAGTGAGTTGAGGGTCCCAGATACGCAGTATTTT. Translated, it gives CASSELRVPDTQYF. This rearrangement joins TRBV6-5 to TRBJ2-3, with a tentative D call TRBD2 (5 bases). V was trimmed by 5 bases and J by 4 bases, leaving 13 bases between them. CDR3 length equals 14 residues. The germline CDR1 and CDR2 sequences are MNHEY and SVGAGI.